This passage covers 7 T cell receptor beta chains from one sample sequenced in a study of blood T cell repertoires in COVID-19. Sequencing used immunoSEQ multiplex PCR; TCRdb keeps in-frame clones, though not all of them. The data show about 190,000 clones, with roughly four fifths seen just once and roughly 14% held by the top ten. Material: peripheral blood. Receptors originate from a man aged 30-40 years with active or convalescent COVID-19.

The gene calls are TRBV4-2 and TRBJ1-3; a possible D gene is TRBD1 (6 bases). CDR1 LGHNA and CDR2 YNFKEQ come from the germline V gene. V lost 1 base, J lost 1 base, and 20 bases lay in between. The CDR3 has 19 amino acids. CDR3 loop: CASSQVGYGTRKSGNTIYF. In DNA, the CDR3 is TGTGCCAGCAGCCAAGTGGGTTACGGGACACGGAAATCTGGAAACACCATATATTTT.

V and J are TRBV27 and TRBJ1-4; tentative D call: TRBD1 (5 bases). Germline V lookup: CDR1 MNHEY, CDR2 SMNVEV (reference sequence). Trimming stripped 4 bases from V and 2 bases from J, with 26 bases between. This CDR3 is 20 amino acids long. The CDR3 spells CASSYRDPGQGTATNEKLFF. The CDR3 coding sequence is TGTGCCAGCAGTTACCGCGATCCTGGCCAGGGAACTGCGACTAATGAAAAACTGTTTTTT.

The CDR3 is CASSYAGLAGGLTGELFF. In DNA, the CDR3 is TGTGCCAGCAGCTACGCTGGGCTAGCGGGGGGCTTAACCGGGGAGCTGTTTTTT. The chain uses TRBV7-8 and TRBJ2-2, with 11 bases fitting TRBD2. J lost 5 bases, V lost 4 bases, and 12 bases had no gene match. CDR1 is SGHVS and CDR2 is FQNEAQ in the germline V gene. The CDR3 runs to 18 residues.

This clone has more than one count but fewer than ten. The J gene is TRBJ2-7, the V gene TRBV5-6, with a tentative D call TRBD1 (6 bases). Germline V gene data show CDR1 as SGHDT and CDR2 as YYEEEE. The CDR3 spans 15 residues. Trimming removed 4 bases from V and 3 bases from J, with 17 bases in between. Here the CDR3 reads CASSRLDGQNYEQYV. CDR3 nucleotide sequence: TGTGCCAGCAGCCGCCTCGACGGACAGAACTACGAGCAGTACGTC.

V and J are TRBV5-1 and TRBJ1-6; tentative D call: TRBD1 (6 bases). This CDR3 has 16 residues. Looked up from germline, CDR1 is SGHRS and CDR2 is YFSETQ. V lost 0 bases and J lost 11, with 18 bases in between. CDR3 nucleotides: TGCGCCAGCAGCTTGGGAGGCACAGGGACTACTGCACCCCTCCACTTT. As protein: CASSLGGTGTTAPLHF. Together with reference TRBV5-1 and TRBJ1-6, the CDR3 gives the full variable domain: KAGVTQTPRYLIKTRGQQVTLSCSPISGHRSVSWYQQTPGQGLQFLFEYFSETQRNKGNFPGRFSGRQFSNSRSEMNVSTLELGDSALYLCASSLGGTGTTAPLHFGNGTRLTVT.

The chain couples TRBV5-5 to TRBJ2-2; TRBD2 matches at 9 bases. J lost 3 bases, V lost 4 bases, and 13 bases had no gene match. CDR3 length: 18 amino acids. Germline V gives CDR1 SGHKS, CDR2 YYEKEE (reference sequence). The chain's CDR3 is CASSRERGDSWDTGELFF. DNA for the CDR3: TGTGCCAGCAGCCGCGAGCGGGGGGACAGTTGGGACACCGGGGAGCTGTTTTTT. The complete variable domain, with remaining parts taken from reference TRBV5-5 and TRBJ2-2, reads DAGVTQSPTHLIKTRGQQVTLRCSPISGHKSVSWYQQVLGQGPQFIFQYYEKEERGRGNFPDRFSARQFPNYSSELNVNALLLGDSALYLCASSRERGDSWDTGELFFGEGSRLTVL.

V and J are TRBV7-2 and TRBJ2-5; TRBD2 agrees at 8 bases. Germline V gene lookup returns CDR1 SGHTA and CDR2 FQGNSA. This CDR3 comprises 13 residues. The trim removed 4 bases at V and 5 bases at J, leaving 3 bases unmatched. Here the CDR3 DNA reads TGTGCCAGCAGCTCCCCGGGAGGGGAGACCCAGTACTTC. Protein product: CASSSPGGETQYF. Full variable domain (outside the CDR3, taken from reference TRBV7-2 and TRBJ2-5): GAGVSQSPSNKVTEKGKDVELRCDPISGHTALYWYRQSLGQGLEFLIYFQGNSAPDKSGLPSDRFSAERTGGSVSTLTIQRTQQEDSAVYLCASSSPGGETQYFGPGTRLLVL.